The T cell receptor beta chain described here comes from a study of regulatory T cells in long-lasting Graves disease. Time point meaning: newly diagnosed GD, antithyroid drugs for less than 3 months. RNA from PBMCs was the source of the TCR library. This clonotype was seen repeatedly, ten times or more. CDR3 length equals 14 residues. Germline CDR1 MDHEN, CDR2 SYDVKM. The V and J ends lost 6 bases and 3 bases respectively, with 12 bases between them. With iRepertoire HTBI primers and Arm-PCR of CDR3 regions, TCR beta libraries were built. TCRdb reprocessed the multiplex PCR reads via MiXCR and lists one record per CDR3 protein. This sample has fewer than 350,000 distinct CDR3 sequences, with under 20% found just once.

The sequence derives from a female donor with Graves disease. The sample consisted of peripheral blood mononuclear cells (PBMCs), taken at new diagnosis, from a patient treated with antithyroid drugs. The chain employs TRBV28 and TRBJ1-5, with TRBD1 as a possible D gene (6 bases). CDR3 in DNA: TGTGCCAGCAGGCATACAGGGTCCAATCAGCCCCAGCATTTT. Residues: CASRHTGSNQPQHF.